These 16 T cell receptor beta chains were all obtained from the same sample, sequenced in a study of T cell repertoires in cytomegalovirus infection. TCRdb re-analysed the reads in MiXCR, keeping a single row per CDR3 protein. The sample yields hundreds of thousands of distinct CDR3 sequences, approximately 30% seen once. Their antigen targets remain unknown. Sequenced here: cultured CD8+ T cells from PBMCs, sampled from culture after CMV antigen stimulation. The receptors derive from a human donor in good health (CMV status not recorded). Some clones in this sample may be carry-over from other donors' samples.

This clonotype was counted only a few times. The chain joins TRBV28 to TRBJ1-2; D possibly corresponds to TRBD1 (5 bases). The CDR3 runs to 14 residues. The V end was cut by 3 bases, the J end by 4 bases, with 12 bases between. The germline V gene encodes CDR1 MDHEN and CDR2 SYDVKM. CDR3 in amino acids: CASSFLTEIYGYTF. CDR3 bases: TGTGCCAGCAGTTTTTTGACAGAAATCTATGGCTACACCTTC.

The rearrangement joins TRBV28 to TRBJ2-1; the D is unclear. The germline CDR1 and CDR2 sequences are MDHEN and SYDVKM. Trimming removed 3 bases at V and 6 bases at J, with 12 bases between. The CDR3 has 14 amino acids. CDR3 bases: TGTGCCAGCAGTTTTTTAAGTGCGAGCAATGAGCAGTTCTTC. It is translated as CASSFLSASNEQFF. The full variable domain, rest sourced from reference TRBV28 and TRBJ2-1, is DVKVTQSSRYLVKRTGEKVFLECVQDMDHENMFWYRQDPGLGLRLIYFSYDVKMKEKGDIPEGYSVSREKKERFSLILESASTNQTSMYLCASSFLSASNEQFFGPGTRLTVL.

This chain links TRBV7-9 with TRBJ2-7; the match to TRBD2 covers 9 bases. CDR1 SEHNR and CDR2 FQNEAQ come from the germline V gene (reference sequence). V was clipped by 2 bases and J by 2 bases; unmatched bases: 4. The CDR3 length is 15 residues. The CDR3 region is CASSLNSGGPYEQYF. CDR3 coding DNA: TGTGCCAGCAGCTTAAACAGCGGGGGGCCCTACGAGCAGTACTTC.

This clonotype was counted at least ten times. The genes are TRBV6-1 and TRBJ2-5; D could derive from TRBD1 or TRBD2 (6 bases each). The CDR3 covers 17 residues. Trimming shortened V by 7 bases and J by 6 bases, and 27 bases separated the two germline ends. Germline loops: CDR1 MNHNS, CDR2 SASEGT. The CDR3 DNA is TGTGCCAGCACCCTCTACGGGGGCGCGGTGACGGACCAGACCCAGTACTTC. Translation gives CASTLYGGAVTDQTQYF.

The genes are TRBV19 and TRBJ2-1; 10 bases are a match to TRBD2. The J segment lost 10 bases and the V segment lost 8 bases, leaving 14 bases of the junction unmatched. Germline CDR1 reads LNHDA; CDR2 reads SQIVND (reference sequence). This CDR3 contains 15 residues. This CDR3 is CASQLSSGGPPEQFF. CDR3 DNA: TGTGCCAGTCAACTTTCTAGCGGGGGCCCCCCGGAGCAGTTCTTC.

The V and J genes are TRBV6-1 and TRBJ1-2, with 9 bases that match TRBD1. The V gene end was trimmed by 2 bases and the J gene end by 4 bases; junction bases not matched to a gene: 2. Germline assignment: CDR1 MNHNS and CDR2 SASEGT. The CDR3 totals 14 residues. For the CDR3, the DNA is TGTGCCAGCAGTGAAACAGGGGGCTTCTATGGCTACACCTTC. Translating gives CASSETGGFYGYTF.

In the case of this clonotype: Mismatch with germline at one junction end may stem from a read error. The chain joins TRBV19 to TRBJ2-1; the D gene is possibly TRBD2 (6 bases). Germline-derived CDR1 and CDR2 are LNHDA and SQIVND (reference sequence). The CDR3 is 14 residues long. CDR3 sequence (DNA): TGTGCCAGTAGCCACCCGGGGGTGGGTAATGAGCAGCTCTTC. Translation gives CASSHPGVGNEQLF.

The chain couples TRBV10-3 to TRBJ2-7; 7 positions match TRBD1. Trimming removed 0 bases from V and 6 bases from J; junction bases left unmatched: 5. The CDR3 is 14 amino acids. Germline V CDR1 and CDR2: ENHRY, SYGVKD. CDR3 nucleotide sequence: TGTGCCATCAGTGAGTCCGGACAGGCAGGCGAGCAGTACTTC. This gives the protein CAISESGQAGEQYF.

The rearrangement uses TRBV7-9 and TRBJ1-1, with a weak D call TRBD1 (5 bases). Germline assignment: CDR1 SEHNR and CDR2 FQNEAQ (reference sequence). V was shortened by 3 bases and J by 5 bases, with 13 bases between the two germline ends. This CDR3 is built from 14 residues. The CDR3 region has the DNA TGTGCCAGCAGCTTTGAGGGGAGGGGTACTGAAGCTTTCTTT. Its translation: CASSFEGRGTEAFF.

The sample holds one count of this clonotype. The DNA of the CDR3 is TGTGCCAGCAGCCAATCGAAGAGGGTCAGCGGCTATGGCTACACCTTC. Protein product: CASSQSKRVSGYGYTF. This chain connects TRBV16 to TRBJ1-2; D gene unclear. Per the germline V gene, CDR1 is KGHSY and CDR2 is FQNENV. V gave up 0 bases and J gave up 4 bases, with 15 bases separating them. The CDR3 consists of 16 residues. Full variable domain (missing parts from reference TRBV16 and TRBJ1-2): GEEVAQTPKHLVRGEGQKAKLYCAPIKGHSYVFWYQQVLKNEFKFLISFQNENVFDETGMPKERFSAKCLPNSPCSLEIQATKLEDSAVYFCASSQSKRVSGYGYTFGSGTRLTVV.

This clonotype was seen only a few times. The rearrangement uses TRBV6-5 and TRBJ1-1; no clear D. This CDR3 spans 13 amino acids. Germline CDR1 reads MNHEY; CDR2 reads SVGAGI. The ends were cut back, 2 bases at V and 1 base at J, with 5 bases in the middle. The CDR3 nucleotides are TGTGCCAGCAGTTACGCTCAGAACACTGAAGCTTTCTTT. It specifies CASSYAQNTEAFF.

This clonotype was counted at least ten times. J is TRBJ2-7 and V is TRBV7-6; no clear D gene. The CDR3 has 15 residues. The V and J ends lost 6 bases and 6 bases respectively, with 21 bases between them. Germline V gene sequence: CDR1 SGHVS, CDR2 FNYEAQ. The CDR3 DNA follows: TGTGCCAGCAGACCAAGGAGAGGCTTTCTCTGCGAGCAGTACTTC. As protein: CASRPRRGFLCEQYF. The variable domain in full, completed from reference TRBV7-6 and TRBJ2-7, reads GAGVSQSPRYKVTKRGQDVALRCDPISGHVSLYWYRQALGQGPEFLTYFNYEAQQDKSGLPNDRFSAERPEGSISTLTIQRTEQRDSAMYRCASRPRRGFLCEQYFGPGTRLTVT.

This clonotype was seen once. V gene TRBV29-1 combines with J gene TRBJ2-1; 7 bases fit TRBD2. J gave up 0 bases and V 1 base, and 6 bases lay outside the gene matches. The CDR3 spans 16 residues. Germline CDR1 reads SQVTM; CDR2 reads ANQGSEA. The CDR3, as DNA: TGCAGCGTTGAAGTTAGCGGGTCGAGCTCCTACAATGAGCAGTTCTTC. Translated, it gives CSVEVSGSSSYNEQFF.

This chain links TRBV7-1 with TRBJ1-4, with D possibly TRBD1 on 5 matching bases. TRBV7-1 is noted as an ORF with a role that remains uncertain. Trimming removed 5 bases from V and 3 bases from J, with 13 bases in between. The CDR3 spans 15 residues. CDR3 bases: TGTGCCAGCAGCCATACCCGGGGGGCTAATGAAAAACTGTTTTTT. It is translated as CASSHTRGANEKLFF.

This clonotype was seen more than once but under ten times. The rearrangement uses TRBV6-5 and TRBJ2-1, with D uncertain. The CDR3 loop spans 16 amino acids. V was trimmed by 10 bases and J by 7 bases, leaving 26 bases between them. The germline V gene encodes CDR1 MNHEY and CDR2 SVGAGI. CDR3 coding DNA: TGTGCCACAAAGCAATTGACCGGACCACGGTGGAATGAGCAGTTCTTC. Translation: CATKQLTGPRWNEQFF.

The rearrangement uses TRBV7-9 and TRBJ2-2, with 9 bases that match TRBD1. Germline CDR1 reads SEHNR; CDR2 reads FQNEAQ (reference sequence). V was pared by 7 bases and J by 1 base, with 7 bases of the junction left unmatched. The CDR3 is 16 residues long. The CDR3 loop reads CASILDRGGNTGELFF. The CDR3 coding sequence is TGTGCCAGCATCCTTGACAGGGGGGGGAACACCGGGGAGCTGTTTTTT.